This paragraph reports one T cell receptor beta chain. The sample belongs to a study of blood T cell repertoires in COVID-19. Germline values: CDR1 MRHNA, CDR2 SNTAGT. The length of the CDR3 is 15 residues. V shed 6 bases and J 4 bases; nucleotides not matched to a gene: 10. Some clones are missing from TCRdb's copy, which holds only in-frame ones; the method was immunoSEQ multiplex PCR. The profile shows about 140,000 clones, 75% to 85% of them singletons. Material for sequencing was peripheral blood. This rearrangement joins TRBV6-4 to TRBJ2-7, with 9 nucleotides matching TRBD1. This TCR was recovered from a woman older than 75 with active or convalescent COVID-19. The CDR3 region is CASREEGTGLYEQYF. CDR3 in DNA: TGTGCCAGCAGGGAAGAGGGGACAGGGTTGTACGAGCAGTACTTC.